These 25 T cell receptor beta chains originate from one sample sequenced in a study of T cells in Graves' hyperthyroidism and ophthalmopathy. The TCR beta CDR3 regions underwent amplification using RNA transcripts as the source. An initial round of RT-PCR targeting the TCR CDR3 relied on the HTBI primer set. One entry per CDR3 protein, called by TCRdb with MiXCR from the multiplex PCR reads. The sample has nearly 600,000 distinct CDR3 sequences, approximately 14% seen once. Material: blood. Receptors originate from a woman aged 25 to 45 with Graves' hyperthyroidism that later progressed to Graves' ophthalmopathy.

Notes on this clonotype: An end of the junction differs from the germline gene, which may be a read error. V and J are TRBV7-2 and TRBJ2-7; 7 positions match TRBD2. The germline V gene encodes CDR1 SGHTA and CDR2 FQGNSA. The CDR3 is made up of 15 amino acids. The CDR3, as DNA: TGCGCCAGCAGCCAAGTTGGACTAGTTGGCTACGAGCAGTACTTC. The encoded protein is CASSQVGLVGYEQYF.

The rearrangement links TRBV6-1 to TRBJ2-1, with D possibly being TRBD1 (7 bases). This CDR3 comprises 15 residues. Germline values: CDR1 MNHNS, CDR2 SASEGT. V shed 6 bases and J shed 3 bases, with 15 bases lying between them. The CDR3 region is CASRPGGGGYNEQFF. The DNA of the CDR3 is TGTGCCAGCAGACCAGGGGGAGGAGGCTACAATGAGCAGTTCTTC.

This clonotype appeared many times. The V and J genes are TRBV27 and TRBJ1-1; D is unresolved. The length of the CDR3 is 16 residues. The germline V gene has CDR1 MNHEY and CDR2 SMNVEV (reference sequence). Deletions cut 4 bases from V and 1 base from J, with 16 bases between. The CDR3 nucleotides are TGTGCCAGCAGTTCCCGCCCCCGGAACGGGAACACTGAAGCTTTCTTT. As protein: CASSSRPRNGNTEAFF.

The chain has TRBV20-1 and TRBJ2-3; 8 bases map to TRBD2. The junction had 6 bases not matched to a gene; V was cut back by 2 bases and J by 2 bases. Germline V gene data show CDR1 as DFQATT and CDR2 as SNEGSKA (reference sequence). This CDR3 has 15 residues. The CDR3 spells CSARPSSGPTDTQYF. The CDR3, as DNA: TGCAGTGCTAGACCTTCTAGCGGGCCCACAGATACGCAGTATTTT.

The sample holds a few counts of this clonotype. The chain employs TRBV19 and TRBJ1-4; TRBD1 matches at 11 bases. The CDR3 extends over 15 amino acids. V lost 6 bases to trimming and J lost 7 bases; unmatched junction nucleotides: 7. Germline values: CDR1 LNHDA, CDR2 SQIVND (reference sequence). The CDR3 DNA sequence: TGTGCCAGTAGCCCCCCCGGGACAGGGGGTGAAAAACTGTTTTTT. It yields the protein CASSPPGTGGEKLFF.

CDR3 protein: CSAIPSGLTDTQYF. In DNA, the CDR3 is TGCAGTGCTATTCCTAGCGGACTCACAGATACGCAGTATTTT. The rearrangement joins TRBV20-1 to TRBJ2-3; 7 bases map to TRBD2. The germline gives CDR1 DFQATT, CDR2 SNEGSKA (reference sequence). The CDR3 runs to 14 residues. V lost 4 bases and J lost 2; bases outside the gene matches: 6.

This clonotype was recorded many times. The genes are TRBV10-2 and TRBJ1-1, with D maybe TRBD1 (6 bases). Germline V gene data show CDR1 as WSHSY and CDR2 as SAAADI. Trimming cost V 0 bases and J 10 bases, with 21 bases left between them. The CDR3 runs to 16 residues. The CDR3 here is CASSESIPTGSYRAFF. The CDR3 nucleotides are TGCGCCAGCAGTGAGTCCATCCCGACAGGTAGTTACCGAGCTTTCTTT.

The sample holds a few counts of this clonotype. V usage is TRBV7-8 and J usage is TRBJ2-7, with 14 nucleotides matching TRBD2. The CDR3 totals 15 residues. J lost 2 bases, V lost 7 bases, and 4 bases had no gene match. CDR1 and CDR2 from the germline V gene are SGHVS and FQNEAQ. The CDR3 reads CASKKGLAGAYEQYF. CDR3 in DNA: TGTGCCAGCAAAAAGGGACTAGCGGGAGCCTACGAGCAGTACTTC.

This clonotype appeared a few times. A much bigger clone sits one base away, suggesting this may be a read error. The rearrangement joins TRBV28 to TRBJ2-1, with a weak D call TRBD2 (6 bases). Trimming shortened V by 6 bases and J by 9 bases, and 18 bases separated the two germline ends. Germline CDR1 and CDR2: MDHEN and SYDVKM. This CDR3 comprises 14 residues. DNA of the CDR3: TGTGCCAGCAGACCCGCCGAGACTAGGGGTGAGCAGTTCTTC. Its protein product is CASRPAETRGEQFF.

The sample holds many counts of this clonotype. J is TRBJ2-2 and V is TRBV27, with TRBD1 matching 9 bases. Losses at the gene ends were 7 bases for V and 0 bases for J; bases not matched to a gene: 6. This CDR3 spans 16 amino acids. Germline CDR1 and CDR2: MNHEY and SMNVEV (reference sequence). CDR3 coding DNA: TGTGCCAGCACCTCCGGGACAGGGACGAACACCGGGGAGCTGTTTTTT. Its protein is CASTSGTGTNTGELFF.

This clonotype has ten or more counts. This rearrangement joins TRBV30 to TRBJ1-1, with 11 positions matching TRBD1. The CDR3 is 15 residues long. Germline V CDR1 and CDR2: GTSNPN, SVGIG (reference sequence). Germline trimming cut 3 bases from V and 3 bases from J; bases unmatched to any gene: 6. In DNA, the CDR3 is TGTGCCTGGAGACGGACAGGGGGCTTGGACACTGAAGCTTTCTTT. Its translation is CAWRRTGGLDTEAFF. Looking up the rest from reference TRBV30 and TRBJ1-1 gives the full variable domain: SQTIHQWPATLVQPVGSPLSLECTVEGTSNPNLYWYRQAAGRGLQLLFYSVGIGQISSEVPQNLSASRPQDRQFILSSKKLLLSDSGFYLCAWRRTGGLDTEAFFGQGTRLTVV.

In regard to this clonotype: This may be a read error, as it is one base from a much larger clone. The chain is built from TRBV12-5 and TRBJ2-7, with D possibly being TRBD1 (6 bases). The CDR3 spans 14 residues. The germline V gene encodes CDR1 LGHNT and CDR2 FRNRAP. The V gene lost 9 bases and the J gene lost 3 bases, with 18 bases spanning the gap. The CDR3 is CASGQQGRFYEQYF. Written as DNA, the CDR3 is TGTGCTAGCGGTCAACAGGGTAGATTCTACGAGCAGTACTTC. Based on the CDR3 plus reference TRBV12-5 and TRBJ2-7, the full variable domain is DARVTQTPRHKVTEMGQEVTMRCQPILGHNTVFWYRQTMMQGLELLAYFRNRAPLDDSGMPKDRFSAEMPDATLATLKIQPSEPRDSAVYFCASGQQGRFYEQYFGPGTRLTVT.

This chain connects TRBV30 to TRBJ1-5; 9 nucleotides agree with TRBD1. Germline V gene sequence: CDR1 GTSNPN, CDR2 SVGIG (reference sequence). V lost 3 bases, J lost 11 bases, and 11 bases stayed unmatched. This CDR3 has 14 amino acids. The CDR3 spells CAWSEGQGQGSQHF. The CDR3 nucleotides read TGTGCCTGGAGCGAGGGACAGGGTCAGGGGTCCCAGCATTTT.

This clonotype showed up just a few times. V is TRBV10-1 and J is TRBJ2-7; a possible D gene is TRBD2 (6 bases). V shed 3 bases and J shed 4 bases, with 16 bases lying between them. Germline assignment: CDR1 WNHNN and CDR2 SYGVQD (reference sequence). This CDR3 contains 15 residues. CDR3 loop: CASSETGTPPYEQYF. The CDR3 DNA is TGCGCCAGCAGTGAAACCGGGACTCCCCCATACGAGCAGTACTTC.

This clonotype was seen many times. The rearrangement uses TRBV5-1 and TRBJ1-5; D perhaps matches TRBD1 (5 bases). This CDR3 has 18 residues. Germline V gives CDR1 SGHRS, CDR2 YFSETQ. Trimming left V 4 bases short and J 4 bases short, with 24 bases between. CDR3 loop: CASSPDMLSGRGNQPQHF. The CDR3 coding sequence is TGCGCCAGCAGCCCCGACATGTTGTCGGGGCGAGGAAATCAGCCCCAGCATTTT. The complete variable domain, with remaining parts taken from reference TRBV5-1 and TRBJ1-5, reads KAGVTQTPRYLIKTRGQQVTLSCSPISGHRSVSWYQQTPGQGLQFLFEYFSETQRNKGNFPGRFSGRQFSNSRSEMNVSTLELGDSALYLCASSPDMLSGRGNQPQHFGDGTRLSIL.

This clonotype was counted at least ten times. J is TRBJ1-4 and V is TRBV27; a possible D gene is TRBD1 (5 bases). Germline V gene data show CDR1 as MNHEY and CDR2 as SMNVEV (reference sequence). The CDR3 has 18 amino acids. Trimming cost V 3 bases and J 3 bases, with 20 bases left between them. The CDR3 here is CASSLTPGGSPANEKLFF. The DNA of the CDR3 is TGTGCCAGCAGTTTGACCCCGGGGGGATCACCCGCTAATGAAAAACTGTTTTTT.

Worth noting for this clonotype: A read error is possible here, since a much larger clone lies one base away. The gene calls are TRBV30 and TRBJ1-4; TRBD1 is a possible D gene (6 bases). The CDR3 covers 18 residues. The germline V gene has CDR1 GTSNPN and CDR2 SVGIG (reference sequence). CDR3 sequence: CAWSVGQLGVGRGEILFF. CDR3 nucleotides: TGTGCCTGGAGCGTCGGACAGCTCGGCGTGGGGCGCGGTGAAATACTGTTTTTT. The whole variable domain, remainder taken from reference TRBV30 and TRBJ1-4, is SQTIHQWPATLVQPVGSPLSLECTVEGTSNPNLYWYRQAAGRGLQLLFYSVGIGQISSEVPQNLSASRPQDRQFILSSKKLLLSDSGFYLCAWSVGQLGVGRGEILFFGSGTQLSVL.

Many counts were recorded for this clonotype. The CDR3 DNA reads TGTGCCAGCAGTCGGGACAGGGGAAAAGGAGGCTACACCTTC. The encoded protein is CASSRDRGKGGYTF. This rearrangement joins TRBV12-3 or TRBV12-4 to TRBJ1-2; 10 bases map to TRBD1. Trimming cost V 5 bases and J 8 bases; bases outside gene matches: 8. The CDR3 runs 14 residues.

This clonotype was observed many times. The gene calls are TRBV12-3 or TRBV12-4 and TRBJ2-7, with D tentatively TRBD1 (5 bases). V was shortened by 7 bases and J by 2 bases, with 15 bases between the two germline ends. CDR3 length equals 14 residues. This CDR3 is CASTLTGIPYEQYF. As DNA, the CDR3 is TGTGCCAGCACCTTAACAGGAATCCCCTACGAGCAGTACTTC.

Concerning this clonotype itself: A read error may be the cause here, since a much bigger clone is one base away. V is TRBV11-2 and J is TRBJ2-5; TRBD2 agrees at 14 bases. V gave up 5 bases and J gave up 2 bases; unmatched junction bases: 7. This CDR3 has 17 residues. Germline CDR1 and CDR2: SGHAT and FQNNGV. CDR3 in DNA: TGTGCCAGCAGCGCCGGGACTAGCGGGAGTGCTCAAGAGACCCAGTACTTC. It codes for CASSAGTSGSAQETQYF. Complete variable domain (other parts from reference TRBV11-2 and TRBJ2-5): EAGVAQSPRYKIIEKRQSVAFWCNPISGHATLYWYQQILGQGPKLLIQFQNNGVVDDSQLPKDRFSAERLKGVDSTLKIQPAKLEDSAVYLCASSAGTSGSAQETQYFGPGTRLLVL.

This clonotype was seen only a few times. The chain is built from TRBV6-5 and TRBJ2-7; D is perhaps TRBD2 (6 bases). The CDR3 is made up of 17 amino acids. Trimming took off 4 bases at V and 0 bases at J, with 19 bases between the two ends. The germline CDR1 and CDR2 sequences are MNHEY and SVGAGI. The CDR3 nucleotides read TGTGCCAGCAGTTCTCCTCATTTGGGACTGAGCTCCTACGAGCAGTACTTC. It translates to CASSSPHLGLSSYEQYF.

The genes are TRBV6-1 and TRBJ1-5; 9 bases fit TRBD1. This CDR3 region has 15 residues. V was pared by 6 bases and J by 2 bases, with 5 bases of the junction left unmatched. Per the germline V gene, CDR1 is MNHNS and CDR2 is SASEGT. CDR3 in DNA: TGTGCCAGCAGGGAACAGGGGGCAGGCAATCAGCCCCAGCATTTT. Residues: CASREQGAGNQPQHF.

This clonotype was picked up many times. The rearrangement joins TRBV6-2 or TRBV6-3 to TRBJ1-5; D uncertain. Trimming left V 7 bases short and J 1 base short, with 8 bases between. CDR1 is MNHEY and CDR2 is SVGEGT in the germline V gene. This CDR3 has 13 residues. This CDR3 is CASKENSNQPQHF. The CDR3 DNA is TGTGCCAGCAAGGAGAACAGCAATCAGCCCCAGCATTTT.

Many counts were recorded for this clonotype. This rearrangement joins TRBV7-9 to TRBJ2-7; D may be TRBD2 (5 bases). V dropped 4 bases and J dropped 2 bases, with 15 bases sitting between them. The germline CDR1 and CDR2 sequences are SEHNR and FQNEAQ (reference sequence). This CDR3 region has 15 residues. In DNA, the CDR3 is TGTGCCAGCAGCTGGGAGCGGACTGACCCCTACGAGCAGTACTTC. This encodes CASSWERTDPYEQYF.

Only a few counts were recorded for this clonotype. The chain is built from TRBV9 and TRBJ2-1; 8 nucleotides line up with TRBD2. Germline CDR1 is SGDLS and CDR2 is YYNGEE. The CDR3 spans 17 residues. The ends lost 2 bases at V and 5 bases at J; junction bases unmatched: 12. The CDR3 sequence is CASSVSLAGGGNNEQFF. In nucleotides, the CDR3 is TGTGCCAGCAGCGTCTCCCTAGCGGGCGGAGGTAACAATGAGCAGTTCTTC. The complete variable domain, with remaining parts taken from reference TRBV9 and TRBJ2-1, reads DSGVTQTPKHLITATGQRVTLRCSPRSGDLSVYWYQQSLDQGLQFLIQYYNGEERAKGNILERFSAQQFPDLHSELNLSSLELGDSALYFCASSVSLAGGGNNEQFFGPGTRLTVL.